The clone carrying this T cell receptor beta chain was found many times. Antigen unknown. This specimen belongs to a study of T cell repertoires in cytomegalovirus infection. Across the whole study: From public TCR beta signatures came an indication of both CMV infection and matching HLA type.

With V trimmed by 2 bases and J by 5 bases, 8 bases remained unmatched. This CDR3 is 16 amino acids long. Germline assignment: CDR1 SGHTA and CDR2 FQGNSA. TCRdb redid the calling of the reads with MiXCR, one entry per CDR3 protein. The table shows roughly 280,000 distinct CDR3 sequences, with approximately 9.2% occurring only once. Notes on the study in general: Adding up the frequency of public TCR beta families identified people who carried CMV plus the relevant HLA. The ex vivo response was dominated by HLA-C-restricted CMV-specific TCR beta clonotypes.

The clonotype was recovered from a human donor in good health (CMV status not recorded). Some clones in this sample may be carry-over from other donors' samples. The genes are TRBV7-2 and TRBJ2-5; TRBD2 matches at 10 bases. The sample taken for sequencing was PBMCs. This CDR3 reads CASSLQASGGLETQYF. CDR3 DNA sequence: TGTGCCAGCAGCTTACAGGCTAGCGGGGGTTTGGAGACCCAGTACTTC.